A single sample gave rise to the 20 T cell receptor beta chains below, sequenced in a study of blood T cell repertoires in COVID-19. TCRdb's copy holds only in-frame clones and misses some; the assay was immunoSEQ multiplex PCR. The sample has around 150,000 clones, 88% seen once. The specimen sequenced was PBMCs or T cells enriched from blood (not recorded which). Every receptor here comes from a woman in her forties or fifties who had recovered from COVID-19.

CDR3 protein: CASSPYGTGQETQYF. The CDR3 DNA sequence: TGTGCCAGCAGTCCATACGGGACAGGGCAAGAGACCCAGTACTTC. The J gene is TRBJ2-5, the V gene TRBV27; 9 bases are shared with TRBD1. CDR1 is MNHEY, CDR2 SMNVEV, per germline (reference sequence). Losses at the gene ends were 5 bases for V and 2 bases for J; bases not matched to a gene: 6. CDR3 length equals 15 residues.

The chain employs TRBV19 and TRBJ1-6; D is uncertain. The CDR3 length is 15 residues. Trimming cost V 4 bases and J 5 bases, with 12 bases left between them. The germline gives CDR1 LNHDA, CDR2 SQIVND (reference sequence). CDR3 in amino acids: CASSKVARNNSPLHF. In DNA form, the CDR3 reads TGTGCCAGTAGTAAGGTGGCCAGGAATAATTCACCCCTCCACTTT.

V gene TRBV20-1 combines with J gene TRBJ1-6; no clear D gene. The V end lost 3 bases, the J end lost 7 bases, and 16 bases lay between the germline ends. CDR1 is DFQATT, CDR2 SNEGSKA, per germline (reference sequence). The CDR3 sequence is 15 residues long. CDR3 DNA sequence: TGCAGTGCTAGTGGTGACACAACTAGCAATTCACCCCTCCACTTT. It codes for CSASGDTTSNSPLHF.

This chain uses TRBV28 with TRBJ2-3; 12 nucleotides line up with TRBD2. Germline V gives CDR1 MDHEN, CDR2 SYDVKM. The CDR3 runs 16 residues. V shed 6 bases and J 1 base; nucleotides not matched to a gene: 5. CDR3 amino acids: CASSPRLAGGTDTQYF. CDR3 bases: TGTGCCAGCAGCCCCCGACTAGCGGGGGGCACAGATACGCAGTATTTT.

This chain uses TRBV5-5 with TRBJ2-5; D is possibly TRBD2 (5 bases). The CDR3 length is 14 residues. From germline, CDR1 is SGHKS and CDR2 YYEKEE (reference sequence). V was trimmed by 3 bases and J by 4 bases, leaving 13 bases between them. Written as DNA, the CDR3 is TGTGCCAGCAGCTCCCCGAGGGAAGGAGAGACCCAGTACTTC. It is translated as CASSSPREGETQYF.

V usage is TRBV6-5 and J usage is TRBJ2-7; tentative D call: TRBD1 (6 bases). V lost 6 bases and J lost 0, with 12 bases in between. The CDR3 covers 14 residues. The V gene's germline CDR1 is MNHEY and CDR2 SVGAGI. DNA of the CDR3: TGTGCCAGCAGCTACCAGGGGCACTCCTACGAGCAGTACTTC. Protein product: CASSYQGHSYEQYF.

This clone is a singleton in its sample. The chain recombines TRBV4-3 with TRBJ1-4; D may be TRBD1 (5 bases). Germline V gene data show CDR1 as LGHNA and CDR2 as YSLEER. The ends were cut back, 0 bases at V and 14 bases at J, with 13 bases in the middle. This CDR3 is built from 13 residues. CDR3 DNA: TGCGCCAGCAGCCAAGATGGGGCCAGGGCTCTGTTTTTT. Translation gives CASSQDGARALFF.

V and J are TRBV7-2 and TRBJ2-2; 7 nucleotides align to TRBD1. V trimming: 0 bases; J trimming: 6 bases; junction bases outside the gene matches: 4. Per germline, CDR1 SGHTA and CDR2 FQGNSA. This CDR3 region has 15 residues. CDR3 amino acids: CASSLAGGAAGELFF. The DNA of the CDR3 is TGTGCCAGCAGCTTAGCAGGGGGCGCCGCCGGGGAGCTGTTTTTT.

Regarding this clone: The sample has other DNA sequences that encode this CDR3 too. J is TRBJ2-7 and V is TRBV6-2 or TRBV6-3, with 11 bases aligning to TRBD2. The CDR3 consists of 14 residues. Germline CDR1 reads MNHEY; CDR2 reads SVGEGT. V shed 6 bases and J 4 bases; nucleotides not matched to a gene: 5. CDR3 sequence (DNA): TGTGCCAGCAGCAGACTAGCGGGAAATTACGAGCAGTACTTC. Its protein product is CASSRLAGNYEQYF.

This clone was counted a few times. The V and J genes are TRBV2 and TRBJ1-1, with D possibly TRBD1 on 5 matching bases. Germline V CDR1 and CDR2: SNHLY, FYNNEI. This CDR3 comprises 13 residues. The ends were cut back, 7 bases at V and 0 bases at J, with 9 bases in the middle. The CDR3 region has the DNA TGTGCCAGCATTCGGGACTTGAACACTGAAGCTTTCTTT. This translates into CASIRDLNTEAFF.

J is TRBJ2-7 and V is TRBV10-3; unclear D gene. Germline loops: CDR1 ENHRY, CDR2 SYGVKD. This CDR3 spans 13 amino acids. The V and J ends lost 10 bases and 1 base respectively, with 14 bases between them. The CDR3 loop reads CATTWAESYEQYF. DNA of the CDR3: TGTGCCACCACGTGGGCTGAATCCTACGAGCAGTACTTC.

This chain connects TRBV7-8 to TRBJ2-7; 7 bases align to TRBD1. V gave up 5 bases and J gave up 4 bases; unmatched junction bases: 5. From germline, CDR1 is SGHVS and CDR2 FQNEAQ. The CDR3 extends over 13 amino acids. In nucleotides, the CDR3 is TGTGCCAGCAGCCAAGGGACAGCATACGAGCAGTACTTC. As protein: CASSQGTAYEQYF.

The V call is TRBV5-1, the J call TRBJ2-3, with 8 positions matching TRBD2. CDR3 length: 16 residues. Germline loops: CDR1 SGHRS, CDR2 YFSETQ. J was trimmed by 5 bases and V by 4 bases; bases with no gene match: 12. This chain's CDR3 is CASSDPAGGLQDTQYF. CDR3 nucleotides: TGCGCCAGCAGCGACCCGGCGGGGGGTCTCCAAGATACGCAGTATTTT. Drawing the rest from reference TRBV5-1 and TRBJ2-3, the complete variable domain is KAGVTQTPRYLIKTRGQQVTLSCSPISGHRSVSWYQQTPGQGLQFLFEYFSETQRNKGNFPGRFSGRQFSNSRSEMNVSTLELGDSALYLCASSDPAGGLQDTQYFGPGTRLTVL.

This rearrangement joins TRBV19 to TRBJ2-1; D unresolved. Between the trimmed V and J ends, which lost 1 base and 0 bases, there was a span of 7 bases. CDR1 LNHDA and CDR2 SQIVND come from the germline V gene (reference sequence). This CDR3 region has 15 residues. The CDR3 sequence: CASSIAPSSYNEQFF. In nucleotides, the CDR3 is TGTGCCAGTAGTATAGCGCCGAGCTCCTACAATGAGCAGTTCTTC.

The count of this clone is one. The genes are TRBV7-9 and TRBJ2-3, with D tentatively TRBD1 (5 bases). Germline CDR1 and CDR2: SEHNR and FQNEAQ (reference sequence). CDR3 length: 15 amino acids. Between the trimmed V and J ends, which lost 5 bases and 2 bases, there was a span of 14 bases. The CDR3 region is CASSPTASLTDTQYF. The CDR3 nucleotides read TGTGCCAGCAGCCCGACAGCTTCTCTCACAGATACGCAGTATTTT.

This clone has just a few counts. The chain links TRBV3-1 (or the pseudogene TRBV3-2) to TRBJ1-2, with D perhaps matching TRBD1 (6 bases). There are 13 residues in the CDR3. Germline V CDR1 and CDR2: LGHDT, YNNKEL (reference sequence). Trimming took 6 bases from V and 6 from J, leaving 14 bases between them. CDR3 sequence reads: CASRGGGRDGYTF. The CDR3 DNA sequence: TGTGCCAGCAGAGGGGGAGGGCGAGATGGCTACACCTTC.

This rearrangement joins TRBV3-1 (or the pseudogene TRBV3-2) to TRBJ1-2; 9 nucleotides match TRBD1. V lost 4 bases and J lost 8; bases outside the gene matches: 5. The CDR3 sequence is 13 residues long. CDR1 and CDR2 (germline): LGHDT, YNNKEL (reference sequence). CDR3 residues: CASSPRDRAGYTF. In DNA, the CDR3 is TGTGCCAGCAGCCCCCGGGACAGGGCGGGCTACACCTTC.

There are a few counts of this clone. The chain employs TRBV20-1 and TRBJ2-7, with 11 bases lining up with TRBD2. CDR3 size: 16 residues. Trimming took 6 bases from V and 8 from J; bases not matched to a gene: 18. Looked up from germline, CDR1 is DFQATT and CDR2 is SNEGSKA (reference sequence). CDR3 amino acids: CSASAPGTSGPLQQYF. The CDR3, as DNA: TGCAGTGCAAGTGCACCGGGGACTAGCGGACCCCTCCAGCAGTACTTC.

This chain links TRBV7-9 with TRBJ1-2, with D uncertain. Germline V lookup: CDR1 SEHNR, CDR2 FQNEAQ (reference sequence). This CDR3 has 13 residues. V was trimmed by 5 bases and J by 2 bases, leaving 9 bases between them. CDR3 in amino acids: CASSHGQNYGYTF. The CDR3 coding sequence is TGTGCCAGCAGCCATGGGCAAAACTATGGCTACACCTTC.

This clone came up once. V gene TRBV4-2 combines with J gene TRBJ2-2; TRBD2 aligns across 8 bases. Unmatched junction bases numbered 3, after V lost 4 bases and J lost 8 bases. The CDR3 extends over 13 amino acids. The germline V gene encodes CDR1 LGHNA and CDR2 YNFKEQ. CDR3 DNA: TGTGCCAGCAGCCTAGCGGGGCTAGGGGAGCTGTTTTTT. Translated: CASSLAGLGELFF.